The rows below give T cell receptor beta chains drawn from one sample of a study of radiation and T cells in renal cell carcinoma. Sequencing used immunoSEQ multiplex PCR; TCRdb keeps in-frame clones, though not all of them. The sample has 150,000 or so clones, 88% seen once; the top ten hold roughly 12%. Sequencing used blood, obtained from a patient whose treatment included radiotherapy and nephrectomy. Receptor source: a woman between 45 and 65 years old with renal cell carcinoma. Both conserved end residues are part of each CDR3. D genes are given only for firm matches. A clone size is listed for some rows: how often the clone was seen (once, few, many), or a class if it is expanded.

>-|-|TRBV5-4|TRBJ2-7
TGTGCCAGCAGCCAGGACAATATACGCGAGCAGTACTTC
CASSQDNIREQYF
>-|-|TRBV7-7|TRBJ2-5
TGTGCTAGCAGCTTACCCGGGGGACCTCAAGAGACCCAGTACTTC
CASSLPGGPQETQYF
>TRBD1|-|TRBV6-6|TRBJ2-2
TGTGCCAGCAGTTCGACAGGGGGATCGAACACCGGGGAGCTGTTTTTT
CASSSTGGSNTGELFF
>-|-|TRBV7-2|TRBJ2-3
TGTGCCAGCAGCTTAATCGTGCAGGGCGAAACGCAGTATTTT
CASSLIVQGETQYF
>-|-|TRBV19|TRBJ1-5
TGTGCCAGTAGTATAGATTGGGGTTCGGATCAGCCCCAGCATTTT
CASSIDWGSDQPQHF
>-|-|TRBV18|TRBJ1-1
TGTGCCAGCTCACCACGGACAGAAACTGAAGCTTTCTTT
CASSPRTETEAFF
>-|few|TRBV7-9|TRBJ2-2
TGTGCCAGCAGGGAGACGGACACCGGGGAGCTGTTTTTT
CASRETDTGELFF
>-|-|TRBV19|TRBJ1-2
TGTGCCAGTATCGGCGGGAATAACTATGGCTACACCTTC
CASIGGNNYGYTF
>-|-|TRBV2|TRBJ2-1
TGTGCCAGCAGGGGGGGTACTGAGCAGTTCTTC
CASRGGTEQFF
>-|-|TRBV5-8|TRBJ1-1
TGTGCCAGCAGCAATCCGGGGGGCACTGAAGCTTTCTTT
CASSNPGGTEAFF
>-|-|TRBV4-1|TRBJ1-4
TGCGCCAGCAGCCCCGGTTGGAAGGCCGCCGATGAAAAACTGTTTTTT
CASSPGWKAADEKLFF
>-|once|TRBV19|TRBJ2-6
TGTGCCAGTAGTATAGAGGGGGGCTCTGGGGCCAACGTCCTGACTTTC
CASSIEGGSGANVLTF
>TRBD2|-|TRBV7-2|TRBJ2-2
TGTGCCAGCAGCTCCGGGACTAGCTTGGCGGGGGAGCTGTTTTTT
CASSSGTSLAGELFF
>TRBD2|-|TRBV7-2|TRBJ2-1
TGTGCCAGCAGGGGAGGGGTTAGCGGCTACAATGAGCAGTTCTTC
CASRGGVSGYNEQFF
>-|-|TRBV6-5|TRBJ2-5
TGTGCCAGCAGTACGGAGGCTTTGGAGACCCAGTACTTC
CASSTEALETQYF
>-|-|TRBV10-2|TRBJ2-2
TGCGCCAGCAGTGGCAGTCGGGAGAACACCGGGGAGCTGTTTTTT
CASSGSRENTGELFF